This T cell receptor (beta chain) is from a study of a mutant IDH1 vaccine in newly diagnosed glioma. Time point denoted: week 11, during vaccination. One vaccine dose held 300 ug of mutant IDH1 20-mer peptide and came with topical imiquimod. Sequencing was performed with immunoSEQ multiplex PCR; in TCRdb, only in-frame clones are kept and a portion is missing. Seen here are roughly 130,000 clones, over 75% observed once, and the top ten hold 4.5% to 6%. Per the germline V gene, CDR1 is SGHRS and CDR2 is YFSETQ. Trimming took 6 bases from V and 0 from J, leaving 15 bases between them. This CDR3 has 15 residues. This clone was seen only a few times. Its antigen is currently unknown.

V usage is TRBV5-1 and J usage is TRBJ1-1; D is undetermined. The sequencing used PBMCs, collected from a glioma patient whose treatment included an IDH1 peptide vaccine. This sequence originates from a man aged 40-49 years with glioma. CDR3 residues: CASKEVGSMNTEAFF. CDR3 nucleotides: TGCGCCAGCAAGGAGGTCGGAAGCATGAACACTGAAGCTTTCTTT. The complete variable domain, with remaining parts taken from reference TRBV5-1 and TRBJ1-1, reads KAGVTQTPRYLIKTRGQQVTLSCSPISGHRSVSWYQQTPGQGLQFLFEYFSETQRNKGNFPGRFSGRQFSNSRSEMNVSTLELGDSALYLCASKEVGSMNTEAFFGQGTRLTVV.